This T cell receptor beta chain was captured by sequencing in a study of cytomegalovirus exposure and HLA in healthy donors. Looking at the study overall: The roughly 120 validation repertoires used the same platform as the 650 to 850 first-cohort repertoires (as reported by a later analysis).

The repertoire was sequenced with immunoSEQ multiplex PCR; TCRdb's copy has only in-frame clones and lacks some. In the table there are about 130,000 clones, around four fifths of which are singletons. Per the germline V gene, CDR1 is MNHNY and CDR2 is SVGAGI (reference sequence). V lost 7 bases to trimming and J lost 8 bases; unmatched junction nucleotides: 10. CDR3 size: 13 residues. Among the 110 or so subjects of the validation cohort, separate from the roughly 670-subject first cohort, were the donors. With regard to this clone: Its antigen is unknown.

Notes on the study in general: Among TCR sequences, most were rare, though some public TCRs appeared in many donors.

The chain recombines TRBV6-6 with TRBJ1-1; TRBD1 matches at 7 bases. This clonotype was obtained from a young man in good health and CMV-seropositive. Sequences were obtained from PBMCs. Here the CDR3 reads CASTQVGTVEAFF. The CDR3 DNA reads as TGTGCCAGCACCCAGGTCGGGACAGTAGAAGCTTTCTTT.